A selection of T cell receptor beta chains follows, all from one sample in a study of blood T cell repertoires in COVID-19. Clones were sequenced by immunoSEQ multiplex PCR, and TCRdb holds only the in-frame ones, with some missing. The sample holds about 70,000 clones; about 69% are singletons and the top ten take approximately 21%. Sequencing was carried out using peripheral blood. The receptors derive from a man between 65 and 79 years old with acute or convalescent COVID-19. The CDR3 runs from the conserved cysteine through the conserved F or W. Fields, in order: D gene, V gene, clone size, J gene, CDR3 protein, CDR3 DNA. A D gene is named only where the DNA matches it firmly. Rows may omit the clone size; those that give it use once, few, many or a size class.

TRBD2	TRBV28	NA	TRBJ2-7	CASSLVSGRPPYEQYF	TGTGCCAGCAGTTTAGTGAGCGGGAGGCCCCCCTACGAGCAGTACTTC
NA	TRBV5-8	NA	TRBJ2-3	CASSLERRSSTDTQYF	TGTGCCAGCAGCTTGGAGCGCAGATCTAGCACAGATACGCAGTATTTT
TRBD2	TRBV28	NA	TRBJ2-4	CASSLGGGNIQYF	TGTGCCAGCAGTTTAGGGGGGGGGAACATTCAGTACTTC
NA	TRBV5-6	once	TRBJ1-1	CASSLSEMRAFF	TGTGCCAGCAGCTTAAGCGAAATGCGAGCTTTCTTT
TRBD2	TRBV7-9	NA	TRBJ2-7	CASSPLLAGVGGYEQYF	TGTGCCAGCAGCCCACTATTAGCGGGAGTGGGGGGCTACGAGCAGTACTTC
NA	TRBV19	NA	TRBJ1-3	CASSIGGTSGNTIYF	TGTGCCAGTAGTATCGGAGGGACCAGTGGAAACACCATATATTTT
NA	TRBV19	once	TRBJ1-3	CASSTTSFSGNTIYF	TGTGCCAGTAGTACGACATCGTTCTCTGGAAACACCATATATTTT
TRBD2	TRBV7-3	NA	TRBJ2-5	CASSLGLAGGQETQYF	TGTGCCAGCAGCTTAGGGCTAGCGGGAGGACAAGAGACCCAGTACTTC
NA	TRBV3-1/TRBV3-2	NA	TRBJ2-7	CASSQERGGIPPYEQYF	TGTGCCAGCAGCCAAGAGAGGGGAGGAATCCCCCCCTACGAGCAGTACTTC
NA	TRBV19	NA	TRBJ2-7	CASTPGTGDWNEQYF	TGTGCCAGTACCCCGGGAACAGGGGACTGGAACGAGCAGTACTTC
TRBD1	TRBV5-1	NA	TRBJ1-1	CASRSGTGEGTEAFF	TGCGCCAGCAGATCTGGGACAGGGGAAGGAACTGAAGCTTTCTTT
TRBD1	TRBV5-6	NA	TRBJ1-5	CASSLFTDRLSRGNQPQHF	TGTGCCAGCAGCTTGTTCACGGACAGGCTATCAAGGGGCAATCAGCCCCAGCATTTT
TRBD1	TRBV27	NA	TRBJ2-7	CASSGTGYLYEQYF	TGTGCCAGCAGCGGGACAGGGTATCTCTACGAGCAGTACTTC
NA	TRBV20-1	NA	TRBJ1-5	CSASTPGRGSNQPQHF	TGCAGTGCTAGTACCCCTGGTAGGGGTAGCAATCAGCCCCAGCATTTT
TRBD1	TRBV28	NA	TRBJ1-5	CASSWGQPNQPQHF	TGTGCCAGCAGTTGGGGACAGCCCAATCAGCCCCAGCATTTT
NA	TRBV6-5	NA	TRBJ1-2	CASLPGGGRGYTF	TGTGCCAGCTTACCCGGGGGGGGCCGGGGCTACACCTTC
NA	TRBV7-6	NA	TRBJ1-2	CASSLGPNYGYTF	TGTGCCAGCAGCTTGGGCCCGAACTATGGCTACACCTTC
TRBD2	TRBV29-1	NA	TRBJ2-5	CSGGEGNYWWPQYF	TGCAGCGGGGGGGAGGGCAACTACTGGTGGCCCCAGTACTTC
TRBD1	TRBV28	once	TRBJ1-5	CASSLTGLGSNQPQHF	TGTGCCAGCAGCCTGACAGGGCTTGGGAGCAATCAGCCCCAGCATTTT
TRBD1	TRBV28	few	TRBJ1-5	CAGRTGGVDQPQHF	TGTGCCGGCAGGACAGGGGGAGTGGATCAGCCCCAGCATTTT
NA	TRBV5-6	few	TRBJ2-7	CASSLLAYEQYF	TGTGCCAGCAGCTTGCTAGCGTACGAGCAGTACTTC
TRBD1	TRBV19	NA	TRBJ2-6	CASSIGTGFFSGANVLTF	TGTGCCAGTAGTATCGGGACAGGCTTTTTCTCTGGGGCCAACGTCCTGACTTTC
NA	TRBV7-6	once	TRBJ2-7	CASSLGQGVSIYEQYF	TGTGCCAGCAGCTTAGGACAAGGCGTTTCCATCTACGAGCAGTACTTC
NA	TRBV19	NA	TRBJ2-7	CASSRGLNPYEQYF	TGTGCCAGTAGTAGGGGCCTAAACCCCTACGAGCAGTACTTC
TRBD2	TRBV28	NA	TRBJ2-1	CASSHTDLLSFTSGRTNEQFF	TGTGCCAGCAGTCATACCGACCTCCTTAGCTTTACTAGCGGGAGGACCAATGAGCAGTTCTTC
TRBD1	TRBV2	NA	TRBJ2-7	CASRGTGDYEQYF	TGTGCCAGCAGGGGGACAGGGGATTACGAGCAGTACTTC
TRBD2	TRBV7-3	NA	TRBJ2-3	CASSPGGGRGTDTQYF	TGTGCCAGCAGCCCGGGGGGGGGCCGGGGCACAGATACGCAGTATTTT
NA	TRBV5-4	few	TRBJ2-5	CASRVSSDQETQYF	TGTGCCAGCAGGGTCTCTAGCGACCAAGAGACCCAGTACTTC
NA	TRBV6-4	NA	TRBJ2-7	CASSPDQGSYEQYF	TGTGCCAGCAGTCCCGATCAGGGCTCCTACGAGCAGTACTTC
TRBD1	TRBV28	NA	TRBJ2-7	CASRSGTDFLEQYF	TGTGCCAGCAGATCCGGGACAGACTTTTTGGAGCAGTACTTC
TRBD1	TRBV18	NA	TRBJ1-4	CASSLRGQVSMEKLFF	TGTGCCAGCTCACTGCGCGGACAGGTATCGATGGAAAAACTGTTTTTT
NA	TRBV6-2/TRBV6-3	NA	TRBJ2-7	CASSYPIYEQYF	TGTGCCAGCAGTTACCCCATCTACGAGCAGTACTTC
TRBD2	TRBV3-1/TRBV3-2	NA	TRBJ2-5	CASGEGGVETQYF	TGTGCCTCCGGGGAGGGAGGGGTGGAGACCCAGTACTTC
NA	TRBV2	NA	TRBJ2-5	CASSSSRLSFGETQYF	TGTGCCAGCAGTTCGAGTCGACTATCGTTTGGGGAGACCCAGTACTTC
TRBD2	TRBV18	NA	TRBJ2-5	CASSQFLIDGRGEETQYF	TGTGCCAGCTCACAGTTTTTAATAGACGGGAGGGGAGAAGAGACCCAGTACTTC
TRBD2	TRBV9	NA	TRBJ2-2	CASSVGLAGGPGVELFF	TGTGCCAGCAGCGTGGGACTAGCGGGAGGGCCTGGTGTGGAGCTGTTTTTT
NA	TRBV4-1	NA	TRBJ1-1	CASSQDRRGEAFF	TGCGCCAGCAGCCAAGATCGGAGGGGTGAAGCTTTCTTT
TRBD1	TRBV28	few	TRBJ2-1	CASSFPQGVDSVYNEQFF	TGTGCCAGCAGTTTCCCGCAGGGGGTTGATAGCGTATACAATGAGCAGTTCTTC
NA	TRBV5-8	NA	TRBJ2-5	CASRARGGETQYF	TGTGCCAGCAGGGCAAGGGGAGGAGAGACCCAGTACTTC
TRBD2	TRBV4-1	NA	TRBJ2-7	CASSQAGTSGVYEQYF	TGCGCCAGCAGCCAAGCGGGGACTAGCGGGGTCTACGAGCAGTACTTC
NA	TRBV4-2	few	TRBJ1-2	CASSQDPGDGYGYTF	TGTGCCAGCAGCCAAGATCCCGGAGATGGCTATGGCTACACCTTC
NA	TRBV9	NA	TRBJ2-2	CASSVTGQNTGELFF	TGTGCCAGCAGCGTAACGGGACAAAACACCGGGGAGCTGTTTTTT
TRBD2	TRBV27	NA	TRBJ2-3	CASSFETSGRDTQYF	TGTGCCAGCAGTTTTGAGACTAGCGGGAGGGATACGCAGTATTTT
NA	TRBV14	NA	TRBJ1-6	CASSQATGYSPLHF	TGTGCCAGCAGCCAAGCGACAGGATATTCACCCCTCCACTTT
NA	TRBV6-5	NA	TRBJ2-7	CASTPGGLAPYEQYF	TGTGCCAGCACCCCGGGGGGCCTAGCGCCTTACGAGCAGTACTTC
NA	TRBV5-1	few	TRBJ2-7	CASSSGVYEQYF	TGCGCCAGCAGCTCAGGGGTCTACGAGCAGTACTTC
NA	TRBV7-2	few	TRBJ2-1	CASSLEPSSYNEQFF	TGTGCCAGCAGCTTAGAGCCTTCTTCCTACAATGAGCAGTTCTTC
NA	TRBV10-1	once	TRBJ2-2	CARPLKARSTGELFF	TGCGCCCGACCTCTGAAGGCTAGATCCACCGGGGAGCTGTTTTTT
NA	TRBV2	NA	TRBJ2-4	CASSGTPEGNIQYF	TGTGCCAGCAGTGGGACCCCGGAGGGGAACATTCAGTACTTC
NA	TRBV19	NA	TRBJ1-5	CASISADNSNQPQHF	TGTGCCAGTATCTCCGCGGACAATAGCAATCAGCCCCAGCATTTT
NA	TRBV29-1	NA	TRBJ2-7	CSGWRGAYEQYF	TGCAGCGGTTGGAGGGGTGCCTACGAGCAGTACTTC
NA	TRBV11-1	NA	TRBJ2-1	CASSLGGAYNEQFF	TGTGCCAGCAGCCTTGGGGGGGCATACAATGAGCAGTTCTTC
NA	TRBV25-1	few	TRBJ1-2	CASSEGGSNNYGYTF	TGTGCCAGCAGTGAAGGGGGCTCAAACAACTATGGCTACACCTTC
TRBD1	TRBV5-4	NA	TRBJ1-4	CASSAGQGPEKLFF	TGTGCCAGCAGCGCGGGACAGGGGCCTGAAAAACTGTTTTTT